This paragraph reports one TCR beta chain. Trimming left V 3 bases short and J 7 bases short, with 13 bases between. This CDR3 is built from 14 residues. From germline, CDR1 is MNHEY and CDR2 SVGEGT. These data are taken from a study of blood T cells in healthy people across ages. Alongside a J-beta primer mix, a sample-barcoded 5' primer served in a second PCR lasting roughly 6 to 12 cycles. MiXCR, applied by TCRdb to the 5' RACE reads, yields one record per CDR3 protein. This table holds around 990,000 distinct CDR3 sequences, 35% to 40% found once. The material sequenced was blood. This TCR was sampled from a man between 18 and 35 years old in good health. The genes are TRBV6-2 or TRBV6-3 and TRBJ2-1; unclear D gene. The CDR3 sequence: CASSYPNAVNEQFF. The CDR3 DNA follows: TGTGCCAGCAGTTATCCGAACGCGGTTAATGAGCAGTTCTTC.